This T cell receptor (beta chain) was observed in a study of blood T cell repertoires in COVID-19. Produced via immunoSEQ multiplex PCR; TCRdb's table is partial and in-frame only. Of 250,000 to 350,000 clones detected, around nine tenths appear once; the ten largest clones hold 2.9%. The CDR3 sequence is 13 residues long. Germline V gene sequence: CDR1 GTSNPN, CDR2 SVGIG (reference sequence). V was pared by 1 base and J by 2 bases, with 8 bases between. The sample comprised PBMCs or T cells enriched from blood (not recorded which). The chain links TRBV30 to TRBJ2-5, with D possibly being TRBD1 (6 bases). This clonotype was obtained from a woman between 45 and 65 years old who had been exposed to COVID-19. The CDR3: CAWSGGTQETQYF. The CDR3 coding sequence is TGTGCCTGGAGTGGAGGGACACAAGAGACCCAGTACTTC.